These 21 T cell receptor beta chains originate from one sample sequenced in a study of T cells in tuberculosis. The table came from immunoSEQ multiplex PCR; TCRdb's copy has only in-frame clones and leaves some out. The table shows about 24,000 clones, with nearly 97% occurring only once. Sequenced input: PBMCs. The receptors were sampled from a donor between 10 and 29 years old with latent tuberculosis or without tuberculosis infection.

The J gene is TRBJ2-3, the V gene TRBV10-3, with D possibly matching TRBD2 (7 bases). CDR3 length equals 16 residues. V lost 4 bases and J 2 bases, leaving 16 bases between the germline ends. Germline V gene lookup returns CDR1 ENHRY and CDR2 SYGVKD. Here the CDR3 reads CAISGGGGIPTDTQYF. The DNA for the CDR3 is TGTGCCATCAGTGGGGGGGGCGGGATCCCCACAGATACGCAGTATTTT.

This chain uses TRBV6-4 with TRBJ2-3; D might be TRBD2 (6 bases). Germline CDR1 MRHNA, CDR2 SNTAGT. Between the trimmed V and J ends, which lost 3 bases and 5 bases, there was a span of 6 bases. This CDR3 is 12 amino acids long. DNA of the CDR3: TGTGCCAGCAGTGAGGGGGGAGATACGCAGTATTTT. As protein: CASSEGGDTQYF.

The CDR3 is CATSWTSGNTGELFF. As DNA, the CDR3 is TGTGCCACCAGTTGGACTAGCGGCAACACCGGGGAGCTGTTTTTT. The rearrangement joins TRBV15 to TRBJ2-2; TRBD2 matches 10 bases. This CDR3 contains 15 residues. After removal of 6 bases from V and 2 bases from J, the junction contained 3 bases not matched to a gene. CDR1 is LNHNV, CDR2 YYDKDF, per germline (reference sequence). Drawing the rest from reference TRBV15 and TRBJ2-2, the complete variable domain is DAMVIQNPRYQVTQFGKPVTLSCSQTLNHNVMYWYQQKSSQAPKLLFHYYDKDFNNEADTPDNFQSRRPNTSFCFLDIRSPGLGDTAMYLCATSWTSGNTGELFFGEGSRLTVL.

The rearrangement uses TRBV5-4 and TRBJ2-3, with a possible D match to TRBD2 (6 bases). V was cut by 4 bases and J by 6 bases, with 18 bases left in between. This CDR3 contains 15 residues. Germline-derived CDR1 and CDR2 are SGHNT and YYREEE (reference sequence). The chain's CDR3 is CASSGGMRRDDTQYF. The CDR3 nucleotides read TGTGCCAGCAGCGGGGGGATGAGACGGGACGATACGCAGTATTTT. Using reference TRBV5-4 and TRBJ2-3 for the parts outside the CDR3, the full variable domain is ETGVTQSPTHLIKTRGQQVTLRCSSQSGHNTVSWYQQALGQGPQFIFQYYREEENGRGNFPPRFSGLQFPNYSSELNVNALELDDSALYLCASSGGMRRDDTQYFGPGTRLTVL.

The genes are TRBV27 and TRBJ2-7; TRBD2 matches at 7 bases. After removal of 2 bases from V and 3 bases from J, the junction contained 16 bases not matched to a gene. This CDR3 has 18 residues. Germline CDR1 reads MNHEY; CDR2 reads SMNVEV (reference sequence). CDR3 region: CASSLVGPGRGLNYEQYF. The CDR3 nucleotides read TGTGCCAGCAGTTTAGTCGGGCCCGGCCGGGGACTAAACTACGAGCAGTACTTC.

The chain is built from TRBV18 and TRBJ2-5, with 9 positions matching TRBD1. Germline assignment: CDR1 KGHSH and CDR2 LQKENI. Trimming at V came to 6 bases and at J to 5 bases, leaving 7 bases not matched to a gene. The CDR3 spans 14 residues. The CDR3 loop reads CASSRRTGAETQYF. As DNA, the CDR3 is TGTGCCAGCTCTCGAAGGACAGGGGCGGAGACCCAGTACTTC.

The CDR3 DNA sequence: TGTGCCAGCAGCGGGGGACAGGGCCAGGACTATGGCTACACCTTC. Its translation: CASSGGQGQDYGYTF. The V gene is TRBV5-4, the J gene TRBJ1-2; 9 bases are shared with TRBD1. CDR1 and CDR2 (germline): SGHNT, YYREEE (reference sequence). V lost 4 bases and J lost 3; bases outside the gene matches: 7. The length of the CDR3 is 15 residues.

This chain links TRBV4-1 with TRBJ1-5; D gene uncertain. From germline, CDR1 is MGHRA and CDR2 YSYEKL. The length of the CDR3 is 14 residues. Trimming stripped 4 bases from V and 3 bases from J, with 10 bases between. CDR3: CASSRPGDNQPQHF. DNA for the CDR3: TGCGCCAGCAGCCGTCCGGGAGACAATCAGCCCCAGCATTTT.

The V and J genes are TRBV2 and TRBJ1-1; 8 bases are a match to TRBD1. The trim removed 6 bases at V and 0 bases at J, leaving 3 bases unmatched. The CDR3 consists of 14 residues. CDR1 is SNHLY, CDR2 FYNNEI, per germline. DNA of the CDR3: TGTGCCAGCAGCCAGGGGGCAGTGAACACTGAAGCTTTCTTT. This encodes CASSQGAVNTEAFF.

J is TRBJ1-5 and V is TRBV15; no firm D call. Between the trimmed V and J ends, which lost 0 bases and 2 bases, there was a span of 11 bases. CDR3 length equals 16 residues. The germline CDR1 and CDR2 sequences are LNHNV and YYDKDF (reference sequence). CDR3 coding DNA: TGTGCCACCAGCAGAGATCCGTGGAGGGGCAATCAGCCCCAGCATTTT. It encodes CATSRDPWRGNQPQHF. Full variable domain (remainder filled in from reference TRBV15 and TRBJ1-5): DAMVIQNPRYQVTQFGKPVTLSCSQTLNHNVMYWYQQKSSQAPKLLFHYYDKDFNNEADTPDNFQSRRPNTSFCFLDIRSPGLGDTAMYLCATSRDPWRGNQPQHFGDGTRLSIL.

This chain links TRBV6-5 with TRBJ2-1, with 7 bases lining up with TRBD1. Germline V CDR1 and CDR2: MNHEY, SVGAGI. The CDR3 contains 13 residues. The J segment lost 4 bases and the V segment lost 4 bases, leaving 1 base of the junction unmatched. CDR3 sequence: CASSWGQYNEQFF. Here the CDR3 DNA reads TGTGCCAGCAGTTGGGGACAGTACAATGAGCAGTTCTTC.

The rearrangement joins TRBV5-6 to TRBJ1-2; perhaps TRBD1 as D (5 bases). CDR3 length equals 15 residues. The V end lost 0 bases, the J end lost 2 bases, and 11 bases lay between the germline ends. The V gene's germline CDR1 is SGHDT and CDR2 YYEEEE. CDR3 amino acids: CASSLEGQRNYGYTF. In nucleotides, the CDR3 is TGTGCCAGCAGCTTGGAGGGGCAGAGGAACTATGGCTACACCTTC.

The J gene is TRBJ2-1, the V gene TRBV20-1; D is unclear. The germline V gene encodes CDR1 DFQATT and CDR2 SNEGSKA (reference sequence). The CDR3 spans 10 residues. The V gene lost 5 bases and the J gene lost 9 bases, with 8 bases spanning the gap. CDR3 residues: CSAAPIEQFF. The CDR3 bases are TGCAGTGCTGCCCCTATTGAGCAGTTCTTC.

Only one count was recorded for this clone. The chain joins TRBV9 to TRBJ1-3; D is unclear. Germline loops: CDR1 SGDLS, CDR2 YYNGEE. Between the trimmed V and J ends, which lost 0 bases and 0 bases, there was a span of 10 bases. CDR3 length equals 16 residues. The CDR3 sequence: CASSVAAAPSGNTIYF. As DNA, the CDR3 is TGTGCCAGCAGCGTAGCGGCGGCGCCCTCTGGAAACACCATATATTTT.

V and J are TRBV7-8 and TRBJ1-4; a possible D gene is TRBD1 (5 bases). The length of the CDR3 is 15 residues. Germline V gene sequence: CDR1 SGHVS, CDR2 FQNEAQ. Trimming removed 6 bases at V and 7 bases at J, with 18 bases between. The CDR3 DNA follows: TGTGCCAGCAGTCGCCCGGGCAGGGATGGTGAAAAACTGTTTTTT. Its translation is CASSRPGRDGEKLFF.

The chain employs TRBV15 and TRBJ1-5, with D maybe TRBD1 (5 bases). V gave up 0 bases and J gave up 5 bases, with 11 bases separating them. This CDR3 is built from 15 residues. Germline V gene data show CDR1 as LNHNV and CDR2 as YYDKDF (reference sequence). DNA for the CDR3: TGTGCCACCAGCAGAGATTCAGGGTCCTATCAGCCCCAGCATTTT. Translation gives CATSRDSGSYQPQHF.

The gene calls are TRBV5-4 and TRBJ2-3; no clear D. V lost 6 bases, J lost 3 bases, and 11 bases lay in between. The length of the CDR3 is 13 residues. Germline V gene lookup returns CDR1 SGHNT and CDR2 YYREEE (reference sequence). The CDR3 protein is CASNQAPTDTQYF. The CDR3 region has the DNA TGTGCCAGCAACCAGGCCCCTACAGATACGCAGTATTTT.

This clone showed up just once. This rearrangement joins TRBV10-3 to TRBJ1-2; D gene unclear. The V gene lost 6 bases and the J gene lost 5 bases, with 13 bases spanning the gap. CDR3 length: 13 residues. The germline V gene encodes CDR1 ENHRY and CDR2 SYGVKD. CDR3 nucleotide sequence: TGTGCCATCAGAGACAATTTGTTATATGGCTACACCTTC. It specifies CAIRDNLLYGYTF.

The rearrangement uses TRBV7-2 and TRBJ1-2, with 8 bases lining up with TRBD1. This CDR3 has 14 amino acids. V gave up 6 bases and J gave up 8 bases; unmatched junction bases: 11. CDR1 and CDR2 from the germline V gene are SGHTA and FQGNSA. This CDR3 is CASRRTGGLWGYTF. CDR3 nucleotide sequence: TGTGCCAGCAGACGAACAGGGGGGCTATGGGGCTACACCTTC.

The chain couples TRBV29-1 to TRBJ1-1; D is perhaps TRBD1 (5 bases). CDR1 and CDR2 (germline): SQVTM, ANQGSEA. The V end lost 3 bases, the J end lost 8 bases, and 16 bases lay between the germline ends. CDR3 size: 13 residues. CDR3 sequence reads: CSVELGLSTEAFF. The CDR3 coding sequence is TGCAGCGTTGAGTTGGGACTTAGTACCGAAGCTTTCTTT.

This clone showed up just once. The V and J genes are TRBV29-1 and TRBJ1-2; 9 bases match TRBD1. CDR1 and CDR2 (germline): SQVTM, ANQGSEA. There are 14 residues in the CDR3. Trimming at V came to 3 bases and at J to 5 bases, leaving 7 bases not matched to a gene. The CDR3 region is CSVDSQTGGYGYTF. As DNA, the CDR3 is TGCAGCGTTGATTCCCAGACAGGGGGGTATGGCTACACCTTC.